The 15 T cell receptor beta chains reported below all come from one sample, sequenced in a study of T cells in Graves' hyperthyroidism and ophthalmopathy. RNA transcripts were the template for amplifying TCR beta CDR3 regions. The HTBI primer set served for first-round RT-PCR of the TCR CDR3. TCRdb re-analysed the multiplex PCR reads in MiXCR, keeping a single row per CDR3 protein. The sample has hundreds of thousands of distinct CDR3 sequences, roughly a third seen once. Sequencing used blood. The receptors come from a woman between 40 and 55 years old with Graves' hyperthyroidism.

This clonotype was counted at least ten times. This chain uses TRBV5-1 with TRBJ1-4; 8 bases are a match to TRBD1. The germline gives CDR1 SGHRS, CDR2 YFSETQ. V dropped 3 bases and J dropped 7; count of bases not matched to a gene: 5. The CDR3 is 14 residues long. This CDR3 is CASSSGQASEKLFF. In DNA, the CDR3 is TGCGCCAGCAGCTCGGGACAGGCTTCTGAAAAACTGTTTTTT. The variable domain in full, with the rest retrieved from reference TRBV5-1 and TRBJ1-4, is KAGVTQTPRYLIKTRGQQVTLSCSPISGHRSVSWYQQTPGQGLQFLFEYFSETQRNKGNFPGRFSGRQFSNSRSEMNVSTLELGDSALYLCASSSGQASEKLFFGSGTQLSVL.

This clonotype was picked up a small number of times. The chain uses TRBV19 and TRBJ2-7, with TRBD2 matching over 10 bases. This CDR3 is built from 15 residues. Germline loops: CDR1 LNHDA, CDR2 SQIVND (reference sequence). The J segment lost 4 bases and the V segment lost 6 bases, leaving 9 bases of the junction unmatched. CDR3 coding DNA: TGTGCCAGTAGCTACCTATATAGCGGGAGGTACGAGCAGTACTTC. It encodes CASSYLYSGRYEQYF.

This clonotype has only a few counts. This sequence joins TRBV4-3 and TRBJ2-2; D is unclear. Germline values: CDR1 LGHNA, CDR2 YSLEER. V lost 0 bases, J lost 0 bases, and 5 bases lay in between. This CDR3 has 15 residues. This chain's CDR3 is CASSQDDANTGELFF. The DNA for the CDR3 is TGCGCCAGCAGCCAAGACGACGCGAACACCGGGGAGCTGTTTTTT.

At least ten counts were recorded for this clonotype. The chain has TRBV29-1 and TRBJ1-1; D is undetermined. CDR1 and CDR2 (germline): SQVTM, ANQGSEA. The CDR3 has 12 amino acids. Trimming shortened V by 4 bases and J by 3 bases, and 9 bases separated the two germline ends. CDR3 sequence reads: CSVVQPDTEAFF. For the CDR3, the DNA is TGCAGCGTTGTACAACCAGACACTGAAGCTTTCTTT.

This clonotype came up a few times. The chain carries TRBV4-3 and TRBJ1-4; D not certain. Trimming pared 2 bases from V and 7 bases from J, leaving 11 bases between. Per germline, CDR1 LGHNA and CDR2 YSLEER. The CDR3 spans 14 residues. CDR3 sequence: CASSQSHLGEKLFF. The CDR3 DNA is TGCGCCAGCAGCCAATCTCATCTGGGTGAAAAACTGTTTTTT.

The sample holds many counts of this clonotype. The chain uses TRBV20-1 and TRBJ1-5; unclear D gene. The CDR3 has 12 amino acids. Germline loops: CDR1 DFQATT, CDR2 SNEGSKA (reference sequence). V was shortened by 2 bases and J by 4 bases, with 6 bases between the two germline ends. The CDR3 protein is CSARQNNQPQHF. The CDR3 region has the DNA TGCAGTGCTAGACAGAATAATCAGCCCCAGCATTTT.

The chain joins TRBV7-2 to TRBJ1-5; 7 bases line up with TRBD1. The CDR3 is 15 residues long. The germline CDR1 and CDR2 sequences are SGHTA and FQGNSA. Trimming cost V 4 bases and J 7 bases; bases outside gene matches: 10. CDR3 sequence (DNA): TGTGCCAGCAGCTACACAGGGGAACGAGGACAGCCCCAGCATTTT. It translates to CASSYTGERGQPQHF.

In regard to this clonotype: One base away lies a much larger clone, so this may be a sequencing read error. The chain uses TRBV7-2 and TRBJ2-2; D gene uncertain. The DNA end lines up better with TRBJ1-4; the J call may be wrong. The CDR3 extends over 14 amino acids. Looked up from germline, CDR1 is SGHTA and CDR2 is FQGNSA. In DNA, the CDR3 is TGTGCCAGCAGCTTAGACCAGTCCGGGGAAAAACTGTTTTTT. It yields the protein CASSLDQSGEKLFF.

At least ten counts were recorded for this clonotype. This chain joins TRBV7-9 and TRBJ2-6; D is perhaps TRBD1 (5 bases). V lost 7 bases to trimming and J lost 2 bases, with 12 bases between them. CDR3 length: 15 amino acids. Looked up from germline, CDR1 is SEHNR and CDR2 is FQNEAQ (reference sequence). The CDR3 spells CASKKGVTGANVLTF. CDR3 nucleotides: TGTGCCAGCAAAAAAGGGGTAACTGGGGCCAACGTCCTGACTTTC.

This clonotype was detected ten times or more. The V gene is TRBV7-6, the J gene TRBJ1-3; D remains unclear. Trimming removed 0 bases from V and 4 bases from J, with 13 bases in between. Germline V CDR1 and CDR2: SGHVS, FNYEAQ. This CDR3 has 16 amino acids. CDR3 sequence (DNA): TGTGCCAGCAGCTTAGCATCATTCACTGAGGGAAACACCATATATTTT. Protein product: CASSLASFTEGNTIYF.

This clonotype was seen at least ten times. V usage is TRBV6-2 or TRBV6-3 and J usage is TRBJ2-2; D unclear. There are 13 residues in the CDR3. The V end lost 6 bases, the J end lost 4 bases, and 9 bases lay between the germline ends. The germline gives CDR1 MNHEY, CDR2 SVGEGT. The DNA of the CDR3 is TGTGCCAGCAGACCGACGGGCACCGGGGAGCTGTTTTTT. This encodes CASRPTGTGELFF.

This clonotype occurred many times. This sequence joins TRBV2 and TRBJ1-3; D is unclear. V lost 2 bases and J lost 4, with 21 bases in between. The CDR3 extends over 18 amino acids. The germline V gene has CDR1 SNHLY and CDR2 FYNNEI. CDR3: CASSEKARGSGPGNTIYF. The CDR3 bases are TGTGCCAGCAGTGAAAAGGCGCGGGGTTCAGGCCCCGGAAACACCATATATTTT.

The sample holds many counts of this clonotype. V is TRBV12-3 or TRBV12-4 and J is TRBJ2-7; possible D gene TRBD2, 5 bases. This CDR3 has 12 amino acids. The V and J ends lost 4 bases and 4 bases respectively, with 8 bases between them. The CDR3 sequence: CASSWAGYEQYF. CDR3 bases: TGTGCCAGCAGTTGGGCGGGTTACGAGCAGTACTTC.

The chain links TRBV10-3 to TRBJ1-2, with 10 bases lining up with TRBD1. Looked up from germline, CDR1 is ENHRY and CDR2 is SYGVKD. The CDR3 is 13 residues long. V was pared by 10 bases and J by 7 bases, with 9 bases of the junction left unmatched. CDR3 DNA: TGTGCCACTGGACAGGGGGGCCGGTTTGGCTACACCTTC. Its translation: CATGQGGRFGYTF.

As concerns this clonotype: One end of the junction fails to match germline, which may point to a read error. The gene calls are TRBV5-8 and TRBJ1-5; D call uncertain. CDR1 SGHTS and CDR2 YDEGEE come from the germline V gene. The CDR3 has 15 amino acids. The CDR3 DNA reads as TGCGCCAGCAGCCAAGATAGAGCGGCGAATCAGCCCCAGCATTTT. Translating gives CASSQDRAANQPQHF.